The clone carrying this T cell receptor (beta chain) was found many times. Its antigen is unknown. TCR cDNA molecules each carried a unique molecular identifier. TCRdb re-called the 5' RACE reads with MiXCR, one entry per CDR3 protein. The sample lists roughly 15,000 distinct CDR3 sequences, approximately 8% occurring once. V lost 4 bases, J lost 3 bases, and 8 bases lay in between. The CDR3 loop spans 13 amino acids. Germline assignment: CDR1 SNHLY and CDR2 FYNNEI. This record belongs to a study of spatial heterogeneity in lung cancer. Overall study: The count of detected beta-chain sequences consistently exceeded that of alpha-chain sequences. Regarding the study as a whole: Blood showed ubiquitous tumor TCRs more often at resection than at routine follow-up.

Time point specified: sample taken at primary tumor resection. The sequenced material consisted of unsorted whole RNA from tumor, nontumor lung or frozen PBMC. There were around 72 donors, all of them untreated patients with early-stage non-small cell lung cancer. This clonotype originated in a female donor with early-stage non-small cell lung cancer. The input for sequencing was PBMCs, taken at surgery. The gene calls are TRBV2 and TRBJ2-3; D remains unclear. CDR3 in DNA: TGTGCCAGCAGTGGAGAGATTACAGATACGCAGTATTTT. Its translation is CASSGEITDTQYF. The variable domain in full, completed from reference TRBV2 and TRBJ2-3, reads EPEVTQTPSHQVTQMGQEVILRCVPISNHLYFYWYRQILGQKVEFLVSFYNNEISEKSEIFDDQFSVERPDGSNFTLKIRSTKLEDSAMYFCASSGEITDTQYFGPGTRLTVL.